This T cell receptor beta chain is drawn from a study of PD-L1 blockade in urothelial cancer. For the study at large: Treatment start was followed by blood analysis at 3 weeks (second dose) and again at 6 weeks.

The CDR3 runs 15 residues. CDR1 and CDR2 (germline): LNHDA, SQIVND (reference sequence). With 5 bases clipped from V and 0 bases from J, the junction kept 3 bases outside the gene matches. This clone was detected a few times. Time point: peripheral blood 6 weeks after treatment start. Patients' cancers were locally advanced or metastatic urothelial carcinomas. Libraries were prepared by immunoSEQ multiplex PCR; TCRdb keeps only in-frame clonotypes and omits some of them. The sample holds about 130,000 clones, around 88% seen once. The clonotype was recovered from a man over 45 with urothelial cancer. The source was PBMCs, collected around atezolizumab (anti-PD-L1) treatment. The rearrangement links TRBV19 to TRBJ1-1, with 10 positions matching TRBD1. The CDR3: CASSFGQGVNTEAFF. The CDR3 DNA reads as TGTGCCAGTAGTTTCGGACAGGGGGTGAACACTGAAGCTTTCTTT. The full variable domain, rest sourced from reference TRBV19 and TRBJ1-1, is DGGITQSPKYLFRKEGQNVTLSCEQNLNHDAMYWYRQDPGQGLRLIYYSQIVNDFQKGDIAEGYSVSREKKESFPLTVTSAQKNPTAFYLCASSFGQGVNTEAFFGQGTRLTVV.